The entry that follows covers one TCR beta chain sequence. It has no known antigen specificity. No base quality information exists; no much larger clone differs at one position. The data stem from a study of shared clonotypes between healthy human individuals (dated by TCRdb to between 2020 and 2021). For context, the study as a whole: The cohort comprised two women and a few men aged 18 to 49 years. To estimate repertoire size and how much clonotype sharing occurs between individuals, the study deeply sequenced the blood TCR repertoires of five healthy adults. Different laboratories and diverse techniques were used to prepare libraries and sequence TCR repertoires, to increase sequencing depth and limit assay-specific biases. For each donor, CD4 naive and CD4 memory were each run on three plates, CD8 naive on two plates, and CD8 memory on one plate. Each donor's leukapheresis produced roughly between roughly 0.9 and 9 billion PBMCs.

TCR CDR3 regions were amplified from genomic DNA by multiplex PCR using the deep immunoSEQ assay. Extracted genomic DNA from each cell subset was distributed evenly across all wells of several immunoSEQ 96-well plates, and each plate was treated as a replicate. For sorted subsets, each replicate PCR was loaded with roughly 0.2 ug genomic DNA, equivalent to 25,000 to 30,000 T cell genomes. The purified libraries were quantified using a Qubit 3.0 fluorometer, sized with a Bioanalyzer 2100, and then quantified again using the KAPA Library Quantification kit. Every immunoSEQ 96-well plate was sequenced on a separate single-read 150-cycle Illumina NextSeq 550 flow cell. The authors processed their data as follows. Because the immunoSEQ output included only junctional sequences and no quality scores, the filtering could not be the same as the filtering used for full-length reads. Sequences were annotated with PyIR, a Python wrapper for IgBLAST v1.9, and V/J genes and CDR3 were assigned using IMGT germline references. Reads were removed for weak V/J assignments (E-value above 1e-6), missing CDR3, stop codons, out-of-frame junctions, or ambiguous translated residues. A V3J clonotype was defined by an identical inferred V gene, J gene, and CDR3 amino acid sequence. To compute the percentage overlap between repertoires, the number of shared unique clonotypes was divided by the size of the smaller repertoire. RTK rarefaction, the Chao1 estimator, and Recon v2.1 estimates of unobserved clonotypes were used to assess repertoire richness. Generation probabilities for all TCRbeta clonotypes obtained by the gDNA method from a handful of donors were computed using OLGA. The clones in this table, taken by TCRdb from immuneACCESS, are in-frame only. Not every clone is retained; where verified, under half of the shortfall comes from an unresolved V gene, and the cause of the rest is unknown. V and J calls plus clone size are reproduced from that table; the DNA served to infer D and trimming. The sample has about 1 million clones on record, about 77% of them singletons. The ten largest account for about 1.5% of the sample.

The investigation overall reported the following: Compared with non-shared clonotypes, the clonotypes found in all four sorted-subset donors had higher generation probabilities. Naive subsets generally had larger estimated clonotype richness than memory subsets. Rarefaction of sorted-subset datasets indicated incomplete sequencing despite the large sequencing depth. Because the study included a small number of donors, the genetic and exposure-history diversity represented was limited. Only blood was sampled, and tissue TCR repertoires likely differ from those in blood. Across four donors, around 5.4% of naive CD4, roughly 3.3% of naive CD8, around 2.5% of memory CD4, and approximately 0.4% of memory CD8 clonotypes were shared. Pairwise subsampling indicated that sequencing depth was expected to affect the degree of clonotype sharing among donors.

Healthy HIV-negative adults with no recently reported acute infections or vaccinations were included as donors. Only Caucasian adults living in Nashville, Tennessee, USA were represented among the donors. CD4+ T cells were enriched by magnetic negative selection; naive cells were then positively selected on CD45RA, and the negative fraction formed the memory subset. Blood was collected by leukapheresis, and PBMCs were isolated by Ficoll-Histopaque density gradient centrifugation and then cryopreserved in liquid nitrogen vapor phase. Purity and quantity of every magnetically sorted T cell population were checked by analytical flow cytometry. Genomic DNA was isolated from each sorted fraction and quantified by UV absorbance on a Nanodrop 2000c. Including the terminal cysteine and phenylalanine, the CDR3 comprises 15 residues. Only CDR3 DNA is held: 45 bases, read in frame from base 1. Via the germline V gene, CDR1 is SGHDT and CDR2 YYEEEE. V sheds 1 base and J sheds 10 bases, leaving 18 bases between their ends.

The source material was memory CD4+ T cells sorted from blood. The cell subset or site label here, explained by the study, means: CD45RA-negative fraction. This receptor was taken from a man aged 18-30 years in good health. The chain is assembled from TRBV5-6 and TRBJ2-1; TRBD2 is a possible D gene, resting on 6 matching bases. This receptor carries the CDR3 CASSLLGPGVGEQFF. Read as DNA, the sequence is TGTGCCAGCAGCTTGTTGGGACCGGGAGTGGGCGAGCAGTTCTTC.